The entry below describes one T cell receptor beta chain. Its antigen remains unidentified. This sample was taken from a study of shared clonotypes between healthy human individuals. It was at deep level that the assay was run. Only in-frame clones appear in the TCRdb table, and some are missing; sequencing was by immunoSEQ multiplex PCR. The repertoire includes nearly 600,000 clones, less than 97% of them detected once, and 0.095% to 0.12% sits in the top ten. The naive CD8 population came from CD45RO-negative cells selected for CCR7, without terminally differentiated effector memory CD45RA+ cells. CDR3 length: 16 residues. Germline CDR1 reads MGHRA; CDR2 reads YSYEKL. V was clipped by 2 bases and J by 5 bases, with 18 bases between them. Study results and limitations: Sharing across a handful of donors was seen in around 5% of naive CD4 clonotypes.

The receptor was isolated from a woman aged 30 to 39 in good health. The chain is built from TRBV4-1 and TRBJ2-5; D gene ambiguous. Sequencing was carried out using naive CD8+ T cells sorted from blood. The CDR3 DNA reads as TGCGCCAGCAGCCAACTTAACTACCCAGACGGCGAGACCCAGTACTTC. Translation gives CASSQLNYPDGETQYF.